A selection of T cell receptor beta chains follows, all from one sample in a study of OX40 agonist ivuxolimab in advanced cancers. Profiled with immunoSEQ multiplex PCR; TCRdb holds only in-frame clones, not every one. The sample comprises 45,000 or so clones, about nine tenths of which are singletons, and over 1% rests with the top ten. Sequenced here: CD4+ or CD8+ T cells sorted from blood, sampled in a trial of the OX40 agonist ivuxolimab. Receptors originate from an adult with an advanced solid tumor such as melanoma, head and neck, liver or kidney cancer. Both conserved end residues are part of each CDR3. A D gene is named only where the DNA matches it firmly. Only part of the rows carry a size: once, few, many, or a class if the clone is expanded.

DNA | CDR3 | size | J | V | D
TGTGCCAGCAGCGTAGGGTCAACCCTACTGGGCGTAATCAGCACAGATACGCAGTATTTT | CASSVGSTLLGVISTDTQYF | . | TRBJ2-3 | TRBV9 | .
TGCGCCAGCAGCCAAGGGCGTGAGGAATTGGGTGGTGAAAAACTGTTTTTT | CASSQGREELGGEKLFF | . | TRBJ1-4 | TRBV4-3 | .
TGTGCCAGCAGCGGGGATTCACCCCTCCACTTT | CASSGDSPLHF | . | TRBJ1-6 | TRBV7-2 | .
TGTGCCAGCAGTGACTCGGGCAAGCGGGGGAACACCGGGGAGCTGTTTTTT | CASSDSGKRGNTGELFF | . | TRBJ2-2 | TRBV6-4 | TRBD2
TGCGCCAGCAGTGAGGTGGCGAACCATTCACCCCTCCACTTT | CASSEVANHSPLHF | . | TRBJ1-6 | TRBV10-2 | .
TGTGCCAGCAGTTTATCTCGTCCAGGCGGCTCCTACGAGCAGTACTTC | CASSLSRPGGSYEQYF | . | TRBJ2-7 | TRBV28 | .
TGTGCCAGCAGCCCCATGGGGCGGGAGAGATCCTACGAGCAGTACTTC | CASSPMGRERSYEQYF | . | TRBJ2-7 | TRBV13 | TRBD2
TGTGCCATCAGTGAGTCGACCGGGACCGGTGAAAAACTGTTTTTT | CAISESTGTGEKLFF | once | TRBJ1-4 | TRBV10-3 | .
TGTGCCAGCAGTTCCAGACTAGCGGGTCACTACAATGAGCAGTTCTTC | CASSSRLAGHYNEQFF | . | TRBJ2-1 | TRBV27 | TRBD2
TGTGCCAGCAGCAGTAGGGGGGACGCCTACGAGCAGTACTTC | CASSSRGDAYEQYF | once | TRBJ2-7 | TRBV27 | .
TGCGCCAGCAGCCTCGGGACAGAAGGAAACACCATATATTTT | CASSLGTEGNTIYF | . | TRBJ1-3 | TRBV5-1 | TRBD1
TGTGCCAGCAGTCTCGGGTTAGCGGGGACCGGGGAGCTGTTTTTT | CASSLGLAGTGELFF | . | TRBJ2-2 | TRBV6-6 | TRBD2
TGTGCCATCAGTGATGTTACTAGCGGGATGTACAATGAGCAGTTCTTC | CAISDVTSGMYNEQFF | . | TRBJ2-1 | TRBV10-3 | TRBD2
TGTGCCAGCACTAGCTCGGGAGGCGTCTATGGCTACACCTTC | CASTSSGGVYGYTF | . | TRBJ1-2 | TRBV6-1 | .
TGTGCCAGCAGGTTACAGGGGGAGCAGTTCTTC | CASRLQGEQFF | . | TRBJ2-1 | TRBV28 | TRBD1
TGTGCCAGCAGCTTTTCAGGGGTCCCAGATGAAAAACTGTTTTTT | CASSFSGVPDEKLFF | once | TRBJ1-4 | TRBV7-9 | .
TGTGCCAGCAGTGAAATTTCTGGCTCCTACAATGAGCAGTTCTTC | CASSEISGSYNEQFF | . | TRBJ2-1 | TRBV6-1 | .